The clone carrying this T cell receptor (beta chain) was counted many times. This CDR3 comprises 16 residues. V was pared by 3 bases and J by 0 bases, with 13 bases between. Germline V CDR1 and CDR2: KGHDR, SFDVKD. CDR3-region Arm-PCR and iRepertoire HTBI primers produced the TCR beta libraries. TCRdb re-called the multiplex PCR reads with MiXCR, one entry per CDR3 protein. There are over 450,000 distinct CDR3 sequences in the sample; 20% to 25% occur only once, and roughly 7.7% lies in the top ten. The data are from a study of regulatory T cells in long-lasting Graves disease. Time point meaning: persistent/refractory GD, antithyroid drugs over 5 years with positive TRAb. The TCR library was prepared using RNA isolated from PBMCs.

The specimen was peripheral blood mononuclear cells (PBMCs), collected when the disease was refractory, from a patient treated with antithyroid drugs. The receptor comes from a female donor with Graves disease. The genes are TRBV24-1 and TRBJ2-5; maybe TRBD1 (5 bases). This chain's CDR3 is CATSDTGQPNQETQYF. Written as DNA, the CDR3 is TGTGCCACCAGTGATACCGGACAACCAAACCAAGAGACCCAGTACTTC.